The TCR beta chain under discussion was sequenced for a study of graft-versus-host responses after intestinal transplantation. Note on this clone: What it recognizes is unknown.

Sequenced by immunoSEQ multiplex PCR; TCRdb stores in-frame clones only, minus some. The sample shows over 120,000 clones, nearly 95% of them seen only once. The receptor was derived from a human donor who received an intestinal transplant. Specimen: unstimulated CD4+ T cells sorted from spleen or lymph node cells, collected before intestinal transplant.

For the CDR3, the DNA is TGTGCCAGCAGTAAGGGAGGGACAGGGGGCTCGACACCAGCATATGGCTACACCTTC. Encoded protein: CASSKGGTGGSTPAYGYTF. The V call is TRBV2, the J call TRBJ1-2; 12 nucleotides align to TRBD1. CDR1 is SNHLY, CDR2 FYNNEI, per germline. The CDR3 is 19 residues long. The V segment lost 5 bases and the J segment 5 bases; nucleotides outside the gene matches: 18.